Each of the 30 T cell receptor beta chains below was sequenced from the same sample in a study of human T cells and chemical hapten exposure (dated by TCRdb to about 2021). The time point label for this specimen denotes: patch test 1, 2 weeks after DPC sensitization. Sample treatment or condition, as interpreted from the label and publication: therapeutic diphenylcyclopropenone sensitization with weekly scalp DPC. The library was produced with RACE. The run used a NextSeq 500. TCRdb ran its own pipeline on the public reads, namely fastp trimming at Q25 and MiXCR clone calling, and kept in-frame beta chains. Entries that share a CDR3 protein sequence are merged under the most common genes and DNA. For this sample there are a few hundred thousand distinct CDR3 sequences; 4.8% appear just once. Around 2% of the sample is taken by the ten largest. The source was whole blood, collected in connection with sensitization to the hapten diphenylcyclopropenone (DPC). Receptors were obtained from a woman in her forties or fifties with alopecia areata. Some clones in this sample may be carry-over from other donors' samples.

Only a few counts were recorded for this clonotype. This chain connects TRBV29-1 to TRBJ2-1; 8 nucleotides line up with TRBD1. The CDR3 is 13 residues long. Germline CDR1 is SQVTM and CDR2 is ANQGSEA. V trimming: 6 bases; J trimming: 6 bases; junction bases outside the gene matches: 7. CDR3 sequence: CSVLFGQGNEQFF. Here the CDR3 DNA reads TGCAGCGTACTCTTCGGACAGGGCAATGAGCAGTTCTTC.

Notes on this clonotype: The junction differs from germline at one of its ends, possibly a read error. This chain connects TRBV5-6 to TRBJ2-7; D may be TRBD2 (7 bases). Germline V gene sequence: CDR1 SGHDT, CDR2 YYEEEE. The CDR3 loop spans 15 amino acids. The CDR3: CGSEEIGGARYEQYF. The CDR3 coding sequence is TGTGGCAGCGAGGAGATAGGGGGGGCCCGTTACGAGCAGTACTTC.

The sample holds many counts of this clonotype. For the CDR3, the DNA is TGTGCCAGCAGCCAAGATTCGACAGCGAGGAACATTCAGTACTTC. Translated, it gives CASSQDSTARNIQYF. This chain uses TRBV4-2 with TRBJ2-4; D perhaps matches TRBD1 (5 bases). V was cut by 0 bases and J by 7 bases, with 13 bases left in between. The CDR3 has 15 amino acids. Per the germline V gene, CDR1 is LGHNA and CDR2 is YNFKEQ.

This clonotype was detected many times. The V call is TRBV20-1, the J call TRBJ1-2; perhaps TRBD1 as D (5 bases). This CDR3 is built from 12 residues. The V and J ends lost 3 bases and 7 bases respectively, with 12 bases between them. CDR1 DFQATT and CDR2 SNEGSKA come from the germline V gene (reference sequence). In DNA form, the CDR3 reads TGCAGTGCTAGGGTCAGGGTTTTTGGCTACACCTTC. Translated, it gives CSARVRVFGYTF.

This clonotype was seen repeatedly, ten times or more. The rearrangement uses TRBV28 and TRBJ2-3; D not resolved. The CDR3 spans 14 residues. V was pared by 4 bases and J by 7 bases, with 15 bases between. The germline gives CDR1 MDHEN, CDR2 SYDVKM. The CDR3 nucleotides read TGTGCCAGCAGTTCGGGCAGCCGCGAGAATACGCAGTATTTT. This translates into CASSSGSRENTQYF.

The V call is TRBV28, the J call TRBJ2-7, with 7 bases that match TRBD2. This CDR3 comprises 14 residues. CDR1 and CDR2 from the germline V gene are MDHEN and SYDVKM. J was trimmed by 4 bases and V by 3 bases; bases with no gene match: 6. CDR3 sequence: CASSFLAVRYEQYF. CDR3 bases: TGTGCCAGCAGTTTTCTAGCGGTTCGTTACGAGCAGTACTTC.

This clonotype has a count of ten or more. The rearrangement links TRBV29-1 to TRBJ2-1; no clear D gene. Trimming pared 6 bases from V and 5 bases from J, leaving 14 bases between. Germline V gene data show CDR1 as SQVTM and CDR2 as ANQGSEA. The CDR3 sequence is 13 residues long. This CDR3 is CSVGSSSHNEQFF. CDR3 DNA: TGCAGCGTGGGGTCAAGCAGCCACAATGAGCAGTTCTTC.

This clonotype has a handful of counts. This chain joins TRBV12-3 or TRBV12-4 and TRBJ2-1; no clear D gene. This CDR3 spans 14 amino acids. The V and J ends lost 3 bases and 8 bases respectively, with 14 bases between them. CDR3 protein: CASSFTSPADEQFF. CDR3 nucleotide sequence: TGTGCCAGCAGTTTCACCTCCCCGGCGGATGAGCAGTTCTTC.

This clonotype has more than one count but fewer than ten. The chain joins TRBV14 to TRBJ1-2; D is unclear. With 0 bases removed from V and 6 bases from J, the gap between germline ends came to 20 bases. The CDR3 loop spans 17 amino acids. Germline V gene sequence: CDR1 SGHDN, CDR2 FVKESK. CDR3 residues: CASSQDTAHRLRHGYTF. The DNA for the CDR3 is TGTGCCAGCAGCCAAGATACTGCTCACAGATTGAGACATGGCTACACCTTC.

Ten or more counts support this clonotype. CDR3: CASTGRTASYNEQFF. Here the CDR3 DNA reads TGTGCCAGCACTGGTAGGACCGCTTCCTACAATGAGCAGTTCTTC. V and J are TRBV12-3 or TRBV12-4 and TRBJ2-1; D unresolved. The CDR3 length is 15 residues. V was trimmed by 7 bases and J by 1 base, leaving 14 bases between them.

A few counts support this clonotype. A much larger clone lies one base from this, so it may be a read error. V usage is TRBV24-1 and J usage is TRBJ2-1; D remains unclear. The length of the CDR3 is 13 residues. The germline CDR1 and CDR2 sequences are KGHDR and SFDVKD. This CDR3 is CATSDPVANEQIF. CDR3 bases: TGTGCCACCAGTGATCCGGTTGCGAATGAGCAGATCTTC.

This clonotype was detected a few times. The chain is built from TRBV3-1 and TRBJ2-1, with TRBD1 matching over 7 bases. The CDR3 consists of 15 residues. The trim removed 1 base at V and 9 bases at J, leaving 9 bases unmatched. CDR1 LGHDT and CDR2 YNNKEL come from the germline V gene (reference sequence). The CDR3 reads CASSQGTGRPPEQFF. Here the CDR3 DNA reads TGTGCCAGCAGCCAAGGGACAGGCCGCCCCCCTGAGCAGTTCTTC.

This clonotype was recorded many times. V usage is TRBV6-5 and J usage is TRBJ2-3; TRBD1 is a possible D gene (7 bases). Germline assignment: CDR1 MNHEY and CDR2 SVGAGI. The CDR3 loop spans 13 amino acids. Deletions cut 7 bases from V and 2 bases from J, with 10 bases between. The CDR3 DNA is TGTGCCAGCACCAGGGGGGCCACAGATACGCAGTATTTT. As protein: CASTRGATDTQYF.

This clonotype was counted between two and nine times. The chain links TRBV12-3 or TRBV12-4 to TRBJ2-1; D unresolved. V lost 3 bases to trimming and J lost 9 bases, with 9 bases between them. This CDR3 has 12 residues. DNA of the CDR3: TGTGCCAGCAGTTTCCTCTACCGTGAGCAGTTCTTC. It specifies CASSFLYREQFF.

This clonotype was recorded at least ten times. V usage is TRBV5-1 and J usage is TRBJ1-5; tentative D call: TRBD1 (5 bases). V was clipped by 1 base and J by 3 bases, with 8 bases between them. Germline-derived CDR1 and CDR2 are SGHRS and YFSETQ. The CDR3 extends over 14 amino acids. DNA of the CDR3: TGCGCCAGCAGCTTGCCAGGGTACAATCAGCCCCAGCATTTT. This codes for CASSLPGYNQPQHF.

This clonotype was found many times. The genes are TRBV20-1 and TRBJ2-7, with D hard to call. V gave up 1 base and J gave up 7 bases, with 17 bases separating them. From germline, CDR1 is DFQATT and CDR2 SNEGSKA (reference sequence). CDR3 length: 14 amino acids. DNA for the CDR3: TGCAGTGCTAGAGTACCCCGGGCGGACGGAGAGCAGTACTTC. Translating gives CSARVPRADGEQYF.

This clonotype was detected only a few times. This chain links TRBV3-1 with TRBJ2-2; 7 bases align to TRBD2. The length of the CDR3 is 16 residues. The V gene's germline CDR1 is LGHDT and CDR2 YNNKEL (reference sequence). V was clipped by 8 bases and J by 1 base; unmatched bases: 10. The CDR3 nucleotides read TGTGCCAGCGGTCCCCATATAGCGGGGAACACCGGGGAGCTGTTTTTT. It codes for CASGPHIAGNTGELFF.

The chain has TRBV5-5 and TRBJ2-7; 7 nucleotides agree with TRBD2. Trimming cost V 4 bases and J 12 bases; bases outside gene matches: 10. This CDR3 has 12 residues. Germline CDR1 and CDR2: SGHKS and YYEKEE (reference sequence). Here the CDR3 DNA reads TGTGCCAGCAGCCAAGCGGGGACCTCTTCGTACTTC. Protein product: CASSQAGTSSYF.

V usage is TRBV15 and J usage is TRBJ1-5, with unresolved D. Germline V gives CDR1 LNHNV, CDR2 YYDKDF (reference sequence). V dropped 5 bases and J dropped 1 base, with 12 bases sitting between them. The CDR3 has 15 residues. The CDR3 nucleotides read TGTGCCACCAGCCCCTTTATGGGGAGCAATCAGCCCCAGCATTTT. Amino acid sequence: CATSPFMGSNQPQHF.

A few counts support this clonotype. The chain carries TRBV6-1 and TRBJ1-2, with D hard to call. With 1 base removed from V and 7 bases from J, the gap between germline ends came to 10 bases. Germline CDR1 MNHNS, CDR2 SASEGT. The CDR3 consists of 13 residues. The CDR3 loop reads CASSEDGVGGYTF. The CDR3 DNA is TGTGCCAGCAGTGAAGACGGAGTCGGTGGCTACACCTTC.

There are many counts of this clonotype. The rearrangement joins TRBV3-1 to TRBJ2-1; 7 nucleotides match TRBD1. CDR1 and CDR2 from the germline V gene are LGHDT and YNNKEL (reference sequence). V was pared by 2 bases and J by 10 bases, with 2 bases of the junction left unmatched. The CDR3 spans 12 residues. DNA of the CDR3: TGTGCCAGCAGCCAACCGACAGGGGAGCAGTTCTTC. Translated: CASSQPTGEQFF.

The chain combines TRBV12-3 or TRBV12-4 with TRBJ1-6, with TRBD1 identical over 9 bases. The CDR3 has 15 residues. Unmatched junction bases numbered 3, after V lost 3 bases and J lost 6 bases. The CDR3 sequence is CASSFRTGVNSPLHF. The CDR3 bases are TGTGCCAGCAGTTTTCGGACAGGGGTTAATTCACCCCTCCACTTT.

The chain has TRBV7-7 and TRBJ2-5; 11 bases agree with TRBD2. This CDR3 contains 16 residues. V shed 4 bases and J 1 base; nucleotides not matched to a gene: 5. The germline V gene has CDR1 SSHAT and CDR2 FNYEAQ (reference sequence). The CDR3 region is CASSSQTSGVQETQYF. DNA of the CDR3: TGTGCCAGCAGCTCCCAGACTAGCGGGGTCCAAGAGACCCAGTACTTC. The variable domain in full, completed from reference TRBV7-7 and TRBJ2-5, reads GAGVSQSPRYKVTKRGQDVTLRCDPISSHATLYWYQQALGQGPEFLTYFNYEAQPDKSGLPSDRFSAERPEGSISTLTIQRTEQRDSAMYRCASSSQTSGVQETQYFGPGTRLLVL.

This clonotype occurred many times. V and J are TRBV29-1 and TRBJ1-2, with TRBD1 matching over 12 bases. Germline V lookup: CDR1 SQVTM, CDR2 ANQGSEA. The CDR3 length is 15 residues. CDR3 DNA sequence: TGCACCTCCGAGGGACAGGGGGCTAGCGGCTATGGCTACACCTTC. Protein sequence: CTSEGQGASGYGYTF.

This clonotype was picked up many times. The chain is built from TRBV9 and TRBJ2-4; TRBD1 agrees at 12 bases. V dropped 4 bases and J dropped 2; count of bases not matched to a gene: 13. The CDR3 consists of 19 residues. Germline loops: CDR1 SGDLS, CDR2 YYNGEE. CDR3 amino acids: CASSPGGAGTGGPKNIQYF. DNA of the CDR3: TGTGCCAGCAGCCCAGGGGGCGCCGGGACAGGGGGCCCCAAAAACATTCAGTACTTC.

The V gene is TRBV27, the J gene TRBJ1-1; 8 nucleotides line up with TRBD1. Germline CDR1 MNHEY, CDR2 SMNVEV (reference sequence). CDR3 size: 17 residues. V lost 3 bases to trimming and J lost 3 bases; unmatched junction nucleotides: 12. The CDR3 DNA reads as TGTGCCAGCAGTTTTTACCCTCCGGGACAGGTGGACACTGAAGCTTTCTTT. Amino acid sequence: CASSFYPPGQVDTEAFF.

For the CDR3, the DNA is TGTGCCAGCAGCTTTACCGGGACAGGGGACGAGACCCAGTACTTC. It codes for CASSFTGTGDETQYF. The gene calls are TRBV7-9 and TRBJ2-5; TRBD1 matches 10 bases. Unmatched junction bases numbered 6, after V lost 3 bases and J lost 5 bases. This CDR3 has 15 amino acids. Germline V CDR1 and CDR2: SEHNR, FQNEAQ (reference sequence).

The chain links TRBV29-1 to TRBJ1-2; the match to TRBD1 covers 7 bases. The J segment lost 8 bases and the V segment lost 3 bases, leaving 6 bases of the junction unmatched. CDR3 length: 12 residues. Germline V lookup: CDR1 SQVTM, CDR2 ANQGSEA. The chain's CDR3 is CSVEGQLRGYTF. Here the CDR3 DNA reads TGCAGCGTTGAGGGACAGTTGCGGGGCTACACCTTC.

This chain connects TRBV18 to TRBJ2-7; 8 positions match TRBD2. V was pared by 0 bases and J by 4 bases, with 2 bases of the junction left unmatched. Per germline, CDR1 KGHSH and CDR2 LQKENI. CDR3 length equals 14 residues. The CDR3: CASSPPSGVYEQYF. In DNA form, the CDR3 reads TGTGCCAGCTCACCACCTAGCGGGGTGTACGAGCAGTACTTC.

There are many counts of this clonotype. This chain connects TRBV20-1 to TRBJ2-7; TRBD1 agrees at 8 bases. Losses at the gene ends were 0 bases for V and 6 bases for J; bases not matched to a gene: 7. CDR3 length equals 14 residues. Looked up from germline, CDR1 is DFQATT and CDR2 is SNEGSKA (reference sequence). The CDR3 DNA is TGCAGTGCTAGAGAGATGGACAGGGTCAGCGAGCAGTACTTC. Protein product: CSAREMDRVSEQYF.